These 28 T cell receptor beta chains came from one sample sequenced in a study of T cell repertoires in cytomegalovirus infection. Antigen specificity for these receptors is unknown. TCRdb used MiXCR to reprocess the reads, holding one entry per CDR3 protein. The top ten clones hold 10% to 15% of a sample with approximately 770,000 distinct CDR3 sequences, 25% to 35% of them seen once. Material: cultured CD8+ T cells from PBMCs, obtained from culture after CMV antigen stimulation. These receptor sequences come from a human donor in good health (CMV status not recorded). Some clones in this sample may be carry-over from other donors' samples.

V and J are TRBV7-9 and TRBJ2-1; 8 bases align to TRBD1. With V trimmed by 0 bases and J by 8 bases, 6 bases remained unmatched. This CDR3 has 15 amino acids. CDR1 and CDR2 from the germline V gene are SEHNR and FQNEAQ (reference sequence). The DNA of the CDR3 is TGTGCCAGCAGCTTAGCTCCCAGGGGGCAGGATGAGCAGTTCTTC. It translates to CASSLAPRGQDEQFF.

This clonotype came up many times. The CDR3 DNA is TGTGCCAGCAGCCCCTGGACGGACAGCACAGATACGCAGTATTTT. Its protein product is CASSPWTDSTDTQYF. V gene TRBV7-2 combines with J gene TRBJ2-3; no clear D. Looked up from germline, CDR1 is SGHTA and CDR2 is FQGNSA. The CDR3 is 15 residues long. The germline V and J ends were trimmed by 5 bases and 0 bases, with 12 bases remaining between them.

Only a few counts were recorded for this clonotype. This chain links TRBV28 with TRBJ1-1, with a weak D call TRBD1 (5 bases). Trimming took off 4 bases at V and 7 bases at J, with 16 bases between the two ends. The CDR3 runs to 14 residues. From germline, CDR1 is MDHEN and CDR2 SYDVKM. The chain's CDR3 is CASSSPWGRSEAFF. The CDR3 DNA sequence: TGTGCCAGCAGTTCCCCCTGGGGGAGGAGTGAAGCTTTCTTT.

CDR3 sequence (DNA): TGTGCCAGCAGAGAGACAGGTCGTAATGAAAAACTGTTTTTT. Translation gives CASRETGRNEKLFF. The chain uses TRBV25-1 and TRBJ1-4, with D possibly matching TRBD1 (6 bases). The germline gives CDR1 MGHDK, CDR2 SYGVNS. V lost 6 bases and J lost 4, with 12 bases in between. This CDR3 region has 14 residues.

The table lists this clonotype with a few counts. The chain joins TRBV12-3 or TRBV12-4 to TRBJ2-7, with D perhaps matching TRBD1 (7 bases). The V gene lost 3 bases and the J gene lost 3 bases, with 12 bases spanning the gap. The CDR3 loop spans 14 amino acids. The CDR3 DNA is TGTGCCAGCAGTTTGAGACAGGGAGGCTACGAGCAGTACTTC. This gives the protein CASSLRQGGYEQYF.

This clonotype was picked up many times. The V gene is TRBV7-9, the J gene TRBJ1-1; D gene ambiguous. Germline lookup yields CDR1 SEHNR and CDR2 FQNEAQ (reference sequence). The CDR3 sequence is 13 residues long. With 6 bases removed from V and 0 bases from J, the gap between germline ends came to 8 bases. CDR3 region: CASRLSVNTEAFF. In nucleotides, the CDR3 is TGTGCCAGCAGACTTTCAGTGAACACTGAAGCTTTCTTT.

CDR3 sequence: CASSLSGTGLGTEAFF. The CDR3 DNA reads TGTGCCAGCAGTTTATCGGGGACAGGGTTGGGCACTGAAGCTTTCTTT. V usage is TRBV27 and J usage is TRBJ1-1; 9 bases map to TRBD1. Germline values: CDR1 MNHEY, CDR2 SMNVEV (reference sequence). V lost 0 bases, J lost 4 bases, and 6 bases stayed unmatched. This CDR3 comprises 16 residues.

Ten or more counts support this clonotype. The chain uses TRBV7-8 and TRBJ1-1; D is unclear. Trimming removed 4 bases at V and 1 base at J, with 7 bases between. The CDR3 covers 13 residues. Looked up from germline, CDR1 is SGHVS and CDR2 is FQNEAQ. The CDR3 DNA follows: TGTGCCAGCAGCTCTTCCAGGAACACTGAAGCTTTCTTT. This translates into CASSSSRNTEAFF.

This clonotype was recorded many times. The chain uses TRBV19 and TRBJ1-2; a possible D gene is TRBD1 (6 bases). The CDR3 is made up of 14 amino acids. Germline lookup yields CDR1 LNHDA and CDR2 SQIVND (reference sequence). Between the trimmed V and J ends, which lost 7 bases and 4 bases, there was a span of 16 bases. CDR3 bases: TGTGCCAGTAAGGGGGATCGAGTCATCTATGGCTACACCTTC. Translated, it gives CASKGDRVIYGYTF.

The chain joins TRBV5-1 to TRBJ2-7; D unclear. Germline CDR1 reads SGHRS; CDR2 reads YFSETQ. The CDR3 spans 15 residues. V gave up 2 bases and J gave up 6 bases, with 18 bases separating them. DNA of the CDR3: TGCGCCAGCAGCTTTTCGACGGGCCCGGGTGGCGAGCAGTACTTC. Residues: CASSFSTGPGGEQYF.

The V and J genes are TRBV9 and TRBJ2-6; D is unclear. The germline gives CDR1 SGDLS, CDR2 YYNGEE. The CDR3 sequence is 14 residues long. With 5 bases removed from V and 0 bases from J, the gap between germline ends came to 6 bases. CDR3 protein: CASRANSGANVLTF. The CDR3 nucleotides read TGTGCCAGCAGAGCCAACTCTGGGGCCAACGTCCTGACTTTC.

This clonotype was counted between two and nine times. V is TRBV27 and J is TRBJ2-1, with D tentatively TRBD1 (5 bases). Between the trimmed V and J ends, which lost 6 bases and 3 bases, there was a span of 12 bases. CDR1 is MNHEY and CDR2 is SMNVEV in the germline V gene (reference sequence). This CDR3 spans 14 amino acids. Here the CDR3 reads CASSSQDIYNEQFF. Here the CDR3 DNA reads TGTGCCAGCAGCTCCCAGGACATCTACAATGAGCAGTTCTTC.

The chain uses TRBV5-6 and TRBJ2-1; D is perhaps TRBD2 (7 bases). The CDR3 runs to 15 residues. Germline CDR1 SGHDT, CDR2 YYEEEE. Trimming pared 3 bases from V and 5 bases from J, leaving 15 bases between. The CDR3 spells CASSSVGGLHNEQFF. As DNA, the CDR3 is TGTGCCAGCAGCTCAGTCGGGGGGCTACACAATGAGCAGTTCTTC.

This clonotype has a handful of counts. The chain uses TRBV7-9 and TRBJ2-5; D is uncertain. The germline CDR1 and CDR2 sequences are SEHNR and FQNEAQ (reference sequence). V was cut by 4 bases and J by 1 base, with 10 bases left in between. CDR3 length equals 14 residues. CDR3 protein: CASSSERSQETQYF. DNA of the CDR3: TGTGCCAGCAGCTCCGAACGGTCCCAAGAGACCCAGTACTTC.

In its sample, this clonotype was seen a few times. V is TRBV27 and J is TRBJ2-2; possibly TRBD2 for D (7 bases). V lost 5 bases and J 0 bases, leaving 19 bases between the germline ends. The CDR3 spans 18 residues. Germline CDR1 reads MNHEY; CDR2 reads SMNVEV (reference sequence). CDR3 nucleotide sequence: TGTGCCAGCAGTCCGACCTGGGGGGGGCCTCCGAACACCGGGGAGCTGTTTTTT. This encodes CASSPTWGGPPNTGELFF.

The J gene is TRBJ1-2, the V gene TRBV19, with D unclear. There are 10 residues in the CDR3. Germline assignment: CDR1 LNHDA and CDR2 SQIVND (reference sequence). V was pared by 9 bases and J by 3 bases, with 5 bases between. In DNA form, the CDR3 reads TGTGCCAGCAAGGACTATGGCTACACCTTC. Translation gives CASKDYGYTF. The full variable domain, with the rest looked up from reference TRBV19 and TRBJ1-2, is DGGITQSPKYLFRKEGQNVTLSCEQNLNHDAMYWYRQDPGQGLRLIYYSQIVNDFQKGDIAEGYSVSREKKESFPLTVTSAQKNPTAFYLCASKDYGYTFGSGTRLTVV.

This clonotype was observed many times. This sequence joins TRBV7-8 and TRBJ1-1; D is perhaps TRBD1 (6 bases). CDR3 size: 15 residues. In germline, CDR1 is SGHVS, CDR2 FQNEAQ. V lost 5 bases to trimming and J lost 1 base, with 14 bases between them. In DNA, the CDR3 is TGTGCCAGCAGCCCCCGCGGAGGGGGGAACACTGAAGCTTTCTTT. Protein sequence: CASSPRGGGNTEAFF.

V and J are TRBV27 and TRBJ2-5, with D maybe TRBD2 (5 bases). Germline assignment: CDR1 MNHEY and CDR2 SMNVEV (reference sequence). CDR3 length equals 16 residues. V was cut by 10 bases and J by 0 bases, with 21 bases left in between. CDR3 nucleotide sequence: TGTGCCACCCGGAGGTGGGCAGAAAAGTACCAAGAGACCCAGTACTTC. Encoded protein: CATRRWAEKYQETQYF.

Concerning this clonotype itself: A junction boundary mismatches the germline segment, possibly from a read error. The chain joins TRBV24-1 to TRBJ2-5; 7 bases fit TRBD1. The CDR3 has 14 residues. Per germline, CDR1 KGHDR and CDR2 SFDVKD. The CDR3 loop is CVTSDSDRQETQYF. The DNA for the CDR3 is TGTGTCACCAGTGATTCGGACAGGCAAGAGACCCAGTACTTC.

This clonotype was counted ten times or more. The rearrangement uses TRBV7-9 and TRBJ2-1; 10 bases are shared with TRBD1. CDR3 size: 15 residues. Germline loops: CDR1 SEHNR, CDR2 FQNEAQ (reference sequence). The trim removed 5 bases at V and 5 bases at J, leaving 6 bases unmatched. CDR3 loop: CASSEPGQGNNEQFF. CDR3 coding DNA: TGTGCCAGCAGCGAGCCGGGACAGGGGAACAATGAGCAGTTCTTC.

This clonotype was seen more than once but under ten times. V usage is TRBV6-6 and J usage is TRBJ2-1, with D perhaps being TRBD1 or TRBD2 (5 bases each). V lost 6 bases, J lost 0 bases, and 9 bases lay in between. CDR3 size: 14 residues. Germline V CDR1 and CDR2: MNHNY, SVGAGI (reference sequence). The CDR3 DNA reads as TGTGCCAGCAGAGGGACCCCCTCCTACAATGAGCAGTTCTTC. Its translation: CASRGTPSYNEQFF.

This chain connects TRBV15 to TRBJ2-1; TRBD2 aligns across 7 bases. The V and J ends lost 3 bases and 2 bases, in that order; junction bases with no gene match: 13. The length of the CDR3 is 18 residues. Germline CDR1 is LNHNV and CDR2 is YYDKDF (reference sequence). In nucleotides, the CDR3 is TGTGCCACCAGCAGGTCTGGGGGGGTTCGATTAACCTACAATGAGCAGTTCTTC. Translated: CATSRSGGVRLTYNEQFF. Variable domain in full (rest from reference TRBV15 and TRBJ2-1): DAMVIQNPRYQVTQFGKPVTLSCSQTLNHNVMYWYQQKSSQAPKLLFHYYDKDFNNEADTPDNFQSRRPNTSFCFLDIRSPGLGDTAMYLCATSRSGGVRLTYNEQFFGPGTRLTVL.

This clonotype was observed a handful of times. The rearrangement uses TRBV27 and TRBJ2-7; 7 bases agree with TRBD1. V trimming: 2 bases; J trimming: 7 bases; junction bases outside the gene matches: 11. This CDR3 has 15 amino acids. In germline, CDR1 is MNHEY, CDR2 SMNVEV (reference sequence). The CDR3 is CASSLHRGYLWEQYV. DNA of the CDR3: TGTGCCAGCAGTTTACACAGGGGCTACCTATGGGAGCAGTACGTC.

V and J are TRBV4-1 and TRBJ2-5; TRBD2 matches at 16 bases. Germline V gene lookup returns CDR1 MGHRA and CDR2 YSYEKL. The CDR3 contains 18 residues. J lost 5 bases, V lost 2 bases, and 8 bases had no gene match. The CDR3 spells CASSQSPGLAGGIETQYF. DNA of the CDR3: TGCGCCAGCAGCCAATCACCGGGACTAGCGGGGGGGATCGAGACCCAGTACTTC.

The sample holds a few counts of this clonotype. The chain recombines TRBV6-1 with TRBJ2-1, with TRBD2 identical over 8 bases. The CDR3 has 12 residues. CDR1 is MNHNS and CDR2 is SASEGT in the germline V gene. After removal of 6 bases from V and 7 bases from J, the junction contained 2 bases not matched to a gene. The CDR3 here is CASRSGGNEQFF. The CDR3 coding sequence is TGTGCCAGCAGGAGCGGGGGAAATGAGCAGTTCTTC.

The V and J genes are TRBV3-1 and TRBJ2-3; D gene uncertain. Germline assignment: CDR1 LGHDT and CDR2 YNNKEL (reference sequence). Trimming removed 1 base from V and 6 bases from J, with 14 bases in between. The CDR3 spans 15 residues. The CDR3 sequence is CASSQGVEIRDTQYF. The CDR3, as DNA: TGTGCCAGCAGCCAAGGGGTAGAAATAAGGGATACGCAGTATTTT.

This clonotype was observed a handful of times. The gene calls are TRBV6-2 or TRBV6-3 and TRBJ1-5; D is unclear. This CDR3 is 13 amino acids long. The germline gives CDR1 MNHEY, CDR2 SVGEGT. Trimming removed 5 bases at V and 7 bases at J, with 12 bases between. The CDR3 loop reads CASSDQGHQPQHF. The CDR3 DNA reads as TGTGCCAGCAGTGACCAAGGGCACCAGCCCCAGCATTTT.

V usage is TRBV9 and J usage is TRBJ2-1; D gene uncertain. Germline V lookup: CDR1 SGDLS, CDR2 YYNGEE. V was shortened by 0 bases and J by 7 bases, with 5 bases between the two germline ends. CDR3 size: 12 residues. As DNA, the CDR3 is TGTGCCAGCAGCGTAGGGGCGAATGAGCAGTTCTTC. This encodes CASSVGANEQFF.